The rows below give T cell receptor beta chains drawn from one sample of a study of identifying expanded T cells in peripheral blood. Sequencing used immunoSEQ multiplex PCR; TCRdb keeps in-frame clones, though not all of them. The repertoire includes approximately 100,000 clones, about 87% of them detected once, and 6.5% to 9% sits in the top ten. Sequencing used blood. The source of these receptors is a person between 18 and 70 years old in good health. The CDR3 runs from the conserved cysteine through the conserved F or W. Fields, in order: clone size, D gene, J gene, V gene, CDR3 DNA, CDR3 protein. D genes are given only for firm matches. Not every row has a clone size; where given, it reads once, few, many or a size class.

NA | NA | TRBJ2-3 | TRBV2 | TGTGCCAGCAGAGCTAGCCTGAGCACAGATACGCAGTATTTT | CASRASLSTDTQYF
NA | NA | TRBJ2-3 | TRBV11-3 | TGTGCCAGCAGCCGCACAGGGTTCACAGATACGCAGTATTTT | CASSRTGFTDTQYF
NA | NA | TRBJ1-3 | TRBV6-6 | TGTGCCAGCAGTAACGATGGTGGAACGGGAAACACCATATATTTT | CASSNDGGTGNTIYF
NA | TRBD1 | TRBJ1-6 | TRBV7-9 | TGTGCCAGCAGCTCGTCGGACAGGGCACGCGATTCACCCCTCCACTTT | CASSSSDRARDSPLHF
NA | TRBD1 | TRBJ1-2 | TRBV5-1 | TGCGCCAGCTTTAGTCTAACAGGGGAGGATGGCTACACCTTC | CASFSLTGEDGYTF
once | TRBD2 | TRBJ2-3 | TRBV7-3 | TGTGCCAGCAGCTTAAACCCTAGCGGGACATCAGATACGCAGTATTTT | CASSLNPSGTSDTQYF
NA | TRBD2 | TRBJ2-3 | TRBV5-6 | TGTGCCAGCAGCTTGGTTCTACTAGCGGGAGGGGCAGATACGCAGTATTTT | CASSLVLLAGGADTQYF
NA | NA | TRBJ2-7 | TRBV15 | TGTGCCACCGACGGGACGAAGGAGGCCTACGAGCAGTACTTC | CATDGTKEAYEQYF
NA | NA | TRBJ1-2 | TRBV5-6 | TGTGCCAGCAGCTTCTGGACACCGAGCTATGGCTACACCTTC | CASSFWTPSYGYTF
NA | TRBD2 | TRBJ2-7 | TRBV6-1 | TGTGCCAGCAGTGGAACGGCTAGCGGGGTTCCCTACGAGCAGTACTTC | CASSGTASGVPYEQYF
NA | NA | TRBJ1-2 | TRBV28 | TGTGCCAGCAGTTCGGCCGGGGGGCAGGATTCTTGGGGCTACACCTTC | CASSSAGGQDSWGYTF
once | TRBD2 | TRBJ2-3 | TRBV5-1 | TGCGCCAGCACTCCTAGCGGGGGTATAACAGATACGCAGTATTTT | CASTPSGGITDTQYF
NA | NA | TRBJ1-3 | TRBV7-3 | TGTGCCAGCAGCCTGGACAGAGGAAACACCATATATTTT | CASSLDRGNTIYF
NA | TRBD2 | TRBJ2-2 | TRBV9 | TGTGCCAGCAGCGAGGTGACTAGCGGGCTTACCGGGGAGCTGTTTTTT | CASSEVTSGLTGELFF